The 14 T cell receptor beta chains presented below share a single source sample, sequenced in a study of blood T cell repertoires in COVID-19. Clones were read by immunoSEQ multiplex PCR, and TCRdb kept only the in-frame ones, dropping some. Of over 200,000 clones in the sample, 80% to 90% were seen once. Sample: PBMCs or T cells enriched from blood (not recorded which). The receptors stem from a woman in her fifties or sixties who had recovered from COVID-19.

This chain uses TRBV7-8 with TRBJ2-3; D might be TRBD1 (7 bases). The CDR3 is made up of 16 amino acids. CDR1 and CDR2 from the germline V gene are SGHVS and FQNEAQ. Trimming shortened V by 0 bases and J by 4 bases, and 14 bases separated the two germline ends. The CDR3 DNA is TGTGCCAGCAGCTTAGCGGGCGGGACAGTCGCAGATACGCAGTATTTT. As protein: CASSLAGGTVADTQYF.

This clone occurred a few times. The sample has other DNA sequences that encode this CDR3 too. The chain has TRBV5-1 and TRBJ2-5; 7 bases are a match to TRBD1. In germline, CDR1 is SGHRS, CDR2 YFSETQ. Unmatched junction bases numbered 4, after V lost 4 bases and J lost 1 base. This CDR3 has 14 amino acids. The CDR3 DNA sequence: TGCGCCAGCAGCCCGGGACAGCCCCAAGAGACCCAGTACTTC. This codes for CASSPGQPQETQYF.

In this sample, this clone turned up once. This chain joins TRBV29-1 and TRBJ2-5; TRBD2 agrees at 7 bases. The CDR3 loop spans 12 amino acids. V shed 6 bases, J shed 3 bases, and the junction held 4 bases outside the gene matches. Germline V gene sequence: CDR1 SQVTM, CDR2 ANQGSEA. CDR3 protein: CSVGTSEETQYF. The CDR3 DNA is TGCAGCGTCGGAACTAGCGAAGAGACCCAGTACTTC.

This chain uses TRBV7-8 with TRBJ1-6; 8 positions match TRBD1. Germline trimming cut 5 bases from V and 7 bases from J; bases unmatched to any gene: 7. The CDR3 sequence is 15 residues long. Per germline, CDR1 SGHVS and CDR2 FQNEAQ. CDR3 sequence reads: CASSAYRGENSPLHF. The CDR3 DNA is TGTGCCAGCAGCGCATACAGGGGGGAGAATTCACCCCTCCACTTT.

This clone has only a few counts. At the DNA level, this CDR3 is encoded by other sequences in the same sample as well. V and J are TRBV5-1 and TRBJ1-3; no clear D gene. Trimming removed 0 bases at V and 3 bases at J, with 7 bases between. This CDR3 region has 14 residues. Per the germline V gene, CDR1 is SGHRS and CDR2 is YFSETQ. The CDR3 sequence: CASSLAGYGNTIYF. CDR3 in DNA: TGCGCCAGCAGCTTGGCGGGGTATGGAAACACCATATATTTT.

CDR3 DNA: TGTGCCAGCTCACCTGGGACAGGTCTTAATGAAAAACTGTTTTTT. It is translated as CASSPGTGLNEKLFF. This chain joins TRBV18 and TRBJ1-4, with TRBD1 matching over 8 bases. The CDR3 covers 15 residues. Germline V CDR1 and CDR2: KGHSH, LQKENI. Trimming cost V 3 bases and J 4 bases; bases outside gene matches: 4.

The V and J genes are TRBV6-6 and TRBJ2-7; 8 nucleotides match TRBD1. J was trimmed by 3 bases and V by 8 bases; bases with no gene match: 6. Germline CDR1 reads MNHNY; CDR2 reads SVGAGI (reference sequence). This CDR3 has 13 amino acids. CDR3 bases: TGTGCCAGCGGATTAACAGGGGGCTACGAGCAGTACTTC. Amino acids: CASGLTGGYEQYF.

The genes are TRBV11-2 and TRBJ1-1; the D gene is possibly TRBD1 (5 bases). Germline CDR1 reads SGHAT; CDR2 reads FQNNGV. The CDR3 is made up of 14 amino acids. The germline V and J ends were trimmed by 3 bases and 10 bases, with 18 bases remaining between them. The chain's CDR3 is CASSFSDISRTAFF. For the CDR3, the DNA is TGTGCCAGCAGCTTCTCGGACATCAGCCGTACAGCTTTCTTT.

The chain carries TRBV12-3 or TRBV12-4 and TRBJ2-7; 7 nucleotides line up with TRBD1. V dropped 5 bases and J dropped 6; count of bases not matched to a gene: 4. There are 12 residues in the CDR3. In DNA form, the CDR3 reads TGTGCCAGCAGTCCACAGGGGCCCGAGCAGTACTTC. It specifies CASSPQGPEQYF.

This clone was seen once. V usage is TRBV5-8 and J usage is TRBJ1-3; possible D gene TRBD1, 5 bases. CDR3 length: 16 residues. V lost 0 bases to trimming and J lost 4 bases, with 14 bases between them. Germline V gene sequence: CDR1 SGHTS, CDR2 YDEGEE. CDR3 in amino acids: CASSLDGRATGNTIYF. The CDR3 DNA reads TGTGCCAGCAGCTTGGATGGCAGGGCTACGGGAAACACCATATATTTT.

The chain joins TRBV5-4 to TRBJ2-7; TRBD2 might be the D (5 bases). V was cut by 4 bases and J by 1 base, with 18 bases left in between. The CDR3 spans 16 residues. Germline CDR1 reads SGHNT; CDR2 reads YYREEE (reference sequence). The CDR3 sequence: CASSPRGPMGSYEQYF. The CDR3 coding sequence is TGTGCCAGCAGCCCACGGGGTCCAATGGGTTCCTACGAGCAGTACTTC.

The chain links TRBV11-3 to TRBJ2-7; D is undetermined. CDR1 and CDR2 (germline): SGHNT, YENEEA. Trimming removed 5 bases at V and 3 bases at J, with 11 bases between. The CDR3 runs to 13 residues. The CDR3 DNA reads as TGTGCCAGCAGCGAAAATCCGAGCTACGAGCAGTACTTC. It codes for CASSENPSYEQYF.

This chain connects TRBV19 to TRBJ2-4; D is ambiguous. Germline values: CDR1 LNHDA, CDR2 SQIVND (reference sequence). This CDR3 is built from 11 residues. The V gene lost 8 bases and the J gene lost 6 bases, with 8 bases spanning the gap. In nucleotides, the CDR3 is TGTGCCAGTGGTTCGGTAAACATTCAGTACTTC. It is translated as CASGSVNIQYF.

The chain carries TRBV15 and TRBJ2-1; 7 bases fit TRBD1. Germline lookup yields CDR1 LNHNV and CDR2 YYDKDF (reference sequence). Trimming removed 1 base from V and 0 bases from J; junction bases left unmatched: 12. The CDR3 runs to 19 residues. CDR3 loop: CATSRAPVDRLSSYNEQFF. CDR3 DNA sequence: TGTGCCACCAGCAGAGCCCCTGTGGACAGGTTGAGCTCCTACAATGAGCAGTTCTTC.